What follows are 5 T cell receptor beta chains derived from one specimen sequenced in a study of blood T cell repertoires in COVID-19. Repertoires were generated with immunoSEQ multiplex PCR, while TCRdb's copy carries only in-frame clones and drops some. The sample consists of tens of thousands of clones, more than 80% of them appearing once. The specimen sequenced was peripheral blood. The receptors shown here come from a man aged 45 to 65 with acute or convalescent COVID-19.

This chain joins TRBV18 and TRBJ2-5, with 13 bases that match TRBD2. The CDR3 loop spans 15 amino acids. In germline, CDR1 is KGHSH, CDR2 LQKENI. The V segment lost 7 bases and the J segment 3 bases; nucleotides outside the gene matches: 5. DNA of the CDR3: TGTGCCAGCTTGGACGGGACTAGCGGGAAAGAGACCCAGTACTTC. Protein: CASLDGTSGKETQYF.

The chain uses TRBV7-9 and TRBJ1-4; a possible D gene is TRBD1 (6 bases). In germline, CDR1 is SEHNR, CDR2 FQNEAQ (reference sequence). This CDR3 region has 16 residues. Trimming took off 5 bases at V and 0 bases at J, with 13 bases between the two ends. CDR3 in amino acids: CASSQVQGATNEKLFF. The CDR3 nucleotides are TGTGCCAGCAGCCAGGTACAGGGCGCAACTAATGAAAAACTGTTTTTT. Based on the CDR3 plus reference TRBV7-9 and TRBJ1-4, the full variable domain is DTGVSQNPRHKITKRGQNVTFRCDPISEHNRLYWYRQTLGQGPEFLTYFQNEAQLEKSRLLSDRFSAERPKGSFSTLEIQRTEQGDSAMYLCASSQVQGATNEKLFFGSGTQLSVL.

The V call is TRBV7-9, the J call TRBJ1-5; TRBD1 aligns across 8 bases. CDR3 length equals 14 residues. Germline V gene sequence: CDR1 SEHNR, CDR2 FQNEAQ (reference sequence). Trimming took 5 bases from V and 10 from J; bases not matched to a gene: 10. The CDR3 coding sequence is TGTGCCAGCAGCCCGTGGAGGGCAGGGGGCCCCCAGCATTTT. It codes for CASSPWRAGGPQHF.

Only a few counts were recorded for this clone. The V gene is TRBV3-1 (or the pseudogene TRBV3-2), the J gene TRBJ2-7; D is possibly TRBD2 (5 bases). The V and J ends lost 8 bases and 3 bases respectively, with 26 bases between them. Germline CDR1 LGHDT, CDR2 YNNKEL (reference sequence). This CDR3 spans 17 amino acids. The CDR3 is CASQDQVVGVVSYEQYV. As DNA, the CDR3 is TGTGCCAGCCAGGATCAGGTAGTGGGAGTAGTTAGCTACGAGCAGTACGTC.

The chain uses TRBV11-3 and TRBJ2-1, with TRBD2 matching 11 bases. The CDR3 contains 15 residues. Germline trimming cut 5 bases from V and 4 bases from J; bases unmatched to any gene: 4. Germline CDR1 reads SGHNT; CDR2 reads YENEEA. CDR3 nucleotide sequence: TGTGCCAGCAGCCCTAGCGGGAGGCTTTACAATGAGCAGTTCTTC. Its protein product is CASSPSGRLYNEQFF.